This is a list of T cell receptor beta chains from one sample in a study of CD8 T cells in Susac syndrome. TCRdb re-called the immunoSEQ multiplex PCR reads through MiXCR, storing one row per CDR3 protein. The repertoire holds about 190,000 distinct CDR3 sequences, with approximately 93% as singletons. Sequencing input: CD4+ T cells from PBMCs. Receptor source: a human donor in good health. Each CDR3 is given with its conserved first and last residue. The D gene is left open where the match is weak. The size of a clone is reported for some rows only, either as once, few or many, or as a class for expanded clones.

d_call: TRBD1; v_call: TRBV2; j_call: TRBJ2-1; clone_size: -; cdr3_nt: TGTGCCAGCAGTGAAGAACAGGGGGTCTACAATGAGCAGTTCTTC; cdr3_aa: CASSEEQGVYNEQFF
d_call: -; v_call: TRBV6-1; j_call: TRBJ2-6; clone_size: few; cdr3_nt: TGTGCCAGCGGCGCAGGCGCTGGGGCCAACGTCCTGACTTTC; cdr3_aa: CASGAGAGANVLTF
d_call: -; v_call: TRBV4-1; j_call: TRBJ1-2; clone_size: -; cdr3_nt: TGCGCCAGCAGCCAAGGTCCGTCAGGGTGGGTCTATGGCTACACCTTC; cdr3_aa: CASSQGPSGWVYGYTF
d_call: -; v_call: TRBV5-6; j_call: TRBJ1-2; clone_size: -; cdr3_nt: TGTGCCAGCAGCTTGGTGGGGGCCGGCGGCTATGGCTACACCTTC; cdr3_aa: CASSLVGAGGYGYTF
d_call: -; v_call: TRBV5-6; j_call: TRBJ2-7; clone_size: -; cdr3_nt: TGTGCCACCGCGGGACGGCAGGGGGACGAGCAGTACTTC; cdr3_aa: CATAGRQGDEQYF
d_call: TRBD2; v_call: TRBV15; j_call: TRBJ2-1; clone_size: once; cdr3_nt: TGTGCCACCAGCAGGAAGACTAGCGGGGGGGACAATGAGCAGTTCTTC; cdr3_aa: CATSRKTSGGDNEQFF
d_call: -; v_call: TRBV5-4; j_call: TRBJ2-5; clone_size: -; cdr3_nt: TGTGCCAGCAGCTTGTCGGGATACGGAGAGACCCAGTACTTC; cdr3_aa: CASSLSGYGETQYF
d_call: TRBD1; v_call: TRBV5-1; j_call: TRBJ2-7; clone_size: -; cdr3_nt: TGCGCCAGCAGCTTGCTTCCGGGACAGGGGGCCTACGAGCAGTACTTC; cdr3_aa: CASSLLPGQGAYEQYF
d_call: -; v_call: TRBV28; j_call: TRBJ1-1; clone_size: -; cdr3_nt: TGTGCCAGCAGTTTTATCGGGCAGGTGTTGGAGACTGAAGCTTTCTTT; cdr3_aa: CASSFIGQVLETEAFF
d_call: -; v_call: TRBV6-5; j_call: TRBJ1-1; clone_size: once; cdr3_nt: TGTGCCAGCAGTAGCCTCATGGCGGCTTTCTTT; cdr3_aa: CASSSLMAAFF
d_call: -; v_call: TRBV5-1; j_call: TRBJ2-7; clone_size: -; cdr3_nt: TGCGCCAGCAGCTTGACGATTGGGGCGTACGAGCAGTACTTC; cdr3_aa: CASSLTIGAYEQYF
d_call: -; v_call: TRBV20-1; j_call: TRBJ2-1; clone_size: -; cdr3_nt: TGCAGTGCTAGAGATTGGGTTTTGGGGGCTGAGCAGTTCTTC; cdr3_aa: CSARDWVLGAEQFF
d_call: TRBD1; v_call: TRBV19; j_call: TRBJ2-3; clone_size: -; cdr3_nt: TGTGCCAGTAGTCTACGGGACAGCCACACAGATACGCAGTATTTT; cdr3_aa: CASSLRDSHTDTQYF
d_call: -; v_call: TRBV20-1; j_call: TRBJ2-3; clone_size: -; cdr3_nt: TGCAGTGCCAGGCAGACAGATACGCAGTATTTT; cdr3_aa: CSARQTDTQYF
d_call: -; v_call: TRBV10-3; j_call: TRBJ2-3; clone_size: -; cdr3_nt: TGTGCCATCAGTGAGTCAGGCAGGGGAAGCACAGATACGCAGTATTTT; cdr3_aa: CAISESGRGSTDTQYF
d_call: -; v_call: TRBV7-9; j_call: TRBJ2-7; clone_size: -; cdr3_nt: TGTGCCAGCAGGCCATGGAGGGGCGGGTACTACGAGCAGTACTTC; cdr3_aa: CASRPWRGGYYEQYF
d_call: -; v_call: TRBV28; j_call: TRBJ1-1; clone_size: -; cdr3_nt: TGTGCCAGCAGGACGGTAGTAAACACTGAAGCTTTCTTT; cdr3_aa: CASRTVVNTEAFF
d_call: TRBD1; v_call: TRBV5-1; j_call: TRBJ1-1; clone_size: -; cdr3_nt: TGCGCCAGCACCATTCCCGGGACAGGAGGAGAAGCTTTCTTT; cdr3_aa: CASTIPGTGGEAFF
d_call: -; v_call: TRBV11-2; j_call: TRBJ2-4; clone_size: -; cdr3_nt: TGTGCCAGCAGCTCCGCCGCATGGGGTCCAGATACACCTCTCAAAAACATTCAGTACTTC; cdr3_aa: CASSSAAWGPDTPLKNIQYF
d_call: -; v_call: TRBV28; j_call: TRBJ1-5; clone_size: -; cdr3_nt: TGTGCCAGCAGTCCCTTGGGGCCTCAGCCCCAGCATTTT; cdr3_aa: CASSPLGPQPQHF